Below, 16 T cell receptor beta chains from the same sample are listed, as sequenced in a study of blood T cell repertoires in COVID-19. Data came from immunoSEQ multiplex PCR; TCRdb stores just in-frame clones and leaves some out. The sample has about 290,000 clones, approximately 91% seen once. The source material was PBMCs or T cells enriched from blood (not recorded which). These receptors were obtained from a woman aged 40-49 years who had recovered from COVID-19.

The chain uses TRBV4-3 and TRBJ1-1, with TRBD1 as a possible D gene (6 bases). Germline V gene lookup returns CDR1 LGHNA and CDR2 YSLEER. There are 18 residues in the CDR3. With 0 bases removed from V and 0 bases from J, the gap between germline ends came to 17 bases. CDR3 nucleotides: TGCGCCAGCAGCCAAGACGTTTGGGGGGGCGATTTGAACACTGAAGCTTTCTTT. It encodes CASSQDVWGGDLNTEAFF.

This rearrangement joins TRBV4-3 to TRBJ2-2, with 7 bases matching TRBD1. CDR3 length: 16 amino acids. J gave up 7 bases and V 3 bases, and 11 bases lay outside the gene matches. Germline CDR1 reads LGHNA; CDR2 reads YSLEER. The CDR3 region is CASSHSTLNRGGELFF. The DNA of the CDR3 is TGCGCCAGCAGCCATTCTACCTTAAACAGGGGCGGGGAGCTGTTTTTT.

This clone was recorded only once. The chain joins TRBV11-2 to TRBJ2-7; TRBD2 might be the D (6 bases). The germline V gene has CDR1 SGHAT and CDR2 FQNNGV. This CDR3 has 17 amino acids. V dropped 5 bases and J dropped 4 bases, with 24 bases sitting between them. CDR3 amino acids: CASSPYRPRREGYEQYF. The CDR3 DNA reads as TGTGCCAGCAGCCCCTACCGTCCGAGGCGGGAAGGATACGAGCAGTACTTC.

V is TRBV19 and J is TRBJ2-5; weak D call: TRBD2 (6 bases). CDR3 length: 11 residues. The germline V gene encodes CDR1 LNHDA and CDR2 SQIVND (reference sequence). V was cut by 9 bases and J by 5 bases, with 10 bases left in between. The CDR3 DNA reads as TGTGCCAGCGGGGGTGGGGAGACCCAGTACTTC. This sequence encodes CASGGGETQYF.

The gene calls are TRBV5-8 and TRBJ2-1; no clear D. The V gene's germline CDR1 is SGHTS and CDR2 YDEGEE. CDR3 length: 13 residues. V gave up 1 base and J gave up 3 bases, with 5 bases separating them. The CDR3 sequence: CASSLISYNEQFF. CDR3 sequence (DNA): TGTGCCAGCAGCTTGATCAGCTACAATGAGCAGTTCTTC. Filled out from reference TRBV5-8 and TRBJ2-1, the complete variable domain reads EAGVTQSPTHLIKTRGQQATLRCSPISGHTSVYWYQQALGLGLQFLLWYDEGEERNRGNFPPRFSGRQFPNYSSELNVNALELEDSALYLCASSLISYNEQFFGPGTRLTVL.

The chain links TRBV2 to TRBJ2-3; no definite D call. The CDR3 has 14 residues. Germline loops: CDR1 SNHLY, CDR2 FYNNEI. V dropped 4 bases and J dropped 0 bases, with 8 bases sitting between them. CDR3 DNA: TGTGCCAGCAGTGCGACTTCTAGCACAGATACGCAGTATTTT. Translating it yields CASSATSSTDTQYF.

The gene calls are TRBV24-1 and TRBJ1-2; 8 bases line up with TRBD1. This CDR3 contains 14 residues. The germline CDR1 and CDR2 sequences are KGHDR and SFDVKD. The trim removed 3 bases at V and 7 bases at J, leaving 6 bases unmatched. The CDR3 sequence is CATSDGQGIGGYTF. The CDR3 DNA reads as TGTGCCACCAGTGATGGACAGGGAATAGGTGGCTACACCTTC.

This chain connects TRBV2 to TRBJ1-5; tentative D call: TRBD1 (5 bases). Germline CDR1 and CDR2: SNHLY and FYNNEI. The CDR3 loop spans 13 amino acids. Trimming removed 6 bases at V and 3 bases at J, with 9 bases between. The CDR3 region has the DNA TGTGCCAGCAGCGACAGAATCAATCAGCCCCAGCATTTT. This sequence encodes CASSDRINQPQHF.

The chain carries TRBV25-1 and TRBJ2-2, with D possibly being TRBD1 (6 bases). Per germline, CDR1 MGHDK and CDR2 SYGVNS. Trimming pared 7 bases from V and 6 bases from J, leaving 9 bases between. The CDR3 has 12 residues. The CDR3 loop is CASTGQPGELFF. The CDR3 DNA sequence: TGTGCCAGCACCGGACAGCCCGGGGAGCTGTTTTTT.

The genes are TRBV2 and TRBJ1-1; 9 bases line up with TRBD1. Trimming cost V 7 bases and J 2 bases; bases outside gene matches: 5. The germline CDR1 and CDR2 sequences are SNHLY and FYNNEI. CDR3 size: 14 residues. CDR3 amino acids: CASNLDRGNTEAFF. DNA of the CDR3: TGTGCCAGCAATCTGGACAGGGGTAACACTGAAGCTTTCTTT.

V usage is TRBV27 and J usage is TRBJ2-2, with 8 bases lining up with TRBD2. V lost 5 bases to trimming and J lost 4 bases; unmatched junction nucleotides: 12. The CDR3 spans 17 residues. Germline V lookup: CDR1 MNHEY, CDR2 SMNVEV (reference sequence). The CDR3 here is CASSPSVRGGSTGELFF. The CDR3 nucleotides read TGTGCCAGCAGTCCCTCGGTCCGGGGGGGCAGCACCGGGGAGCTGTTTTTT.

The rearrangement uses TRBV4-3 and TRBJ2-7; 11 bases line up with TRBD2. The CDR3 covers 15 residues. CDR1 and CDR2 (germline): LGHNA, YSLEER. The junction had 6 bases not matched to a gene; V was cut back by 3 bases and J by 5 bases. In DNA form, the CDR3 reads TGCGCCAGCAGCCAGGGACTAGCGGCCTCTAACGAGCAGTACTTC. This encodes CASSQGLAASNEQYF.

The CDR3 spells CAWSGRDNQPQHF. The CDR3 DNA follows: TGTGCCTGGAGTGGCAGGGACAATCAGCCCCAGCATTTT. The J gene is TRBJ1-5, the V gene TRBV30; D possibly corresponds to TRBD1 (5 bases). The V and J ends lost 1 base and 3 bases respectively, with 7 bases between them. CDR3 size: 13 residues. Per germline, CDR1 GTSNPN and CDR2 SVGIG (reference sequence).

The chain links TRBV7-2 to TRBJ1-3; possibly TRBD1 for D (5 bases). Trimming removed 1 base from V and 0 bases from J, with 7 bases in between. The V gene's germline CDR1 is SGHTA and CDR2 FQGNSA. This CDR3 region has 15 residues. CDR3 protein: CASSLDRSSGNTIYF. CDR3 DNA sequence: TGTGCCAGCAGCTTAGACAGGAGCTCTGGAAACACCATATATTTT. Supplemented by reference TRBV7-2 and TRBJ1-3, the full variable domain reads GAGVSQSPSNKVTEKGKDVELRCDPISGHTALYWYRQSLGQGLEFLIYFQGNSAPDKSGLPSDRFSAERTGGSVSTLTIQRTQQEDSAVYLCASSLDRSSGNTIYFGEGSWLTVV.

J is TRBJ2-7 and V is TRBV11-2, with D perhaps TRBD1 (6 bases). V was clipped by 5 bases and J by 2 bases, with 19 bases between them. Per germline, CDR1 SGHAT and CDR2 FQNNGV. The CDR3 runs to 16 residues. As DNA, the CDR3 is TGTGCCAGCAGCCCTCGCGTGGGACACATTACCTACGAGCAGTACTTC. Its protein product is CASSPRVGHITYEQYF.

This clone appeared a few times. V and J are TRBV30 and TRBJ1-3; D gene ambiguous. CDR1 is GTSNPN and CDR2 is SVGIG in the germline V gene (reference sequence). The V and J ends lost 0 bases and 1 base respectively, with 4 bases between them. The CDR3 covers 13 residues. CDR3 coding DNA: TGTGCCTGGAGTGTACAGTCTGGAAACACCATATATTTT. Its translation is CAWSVQSGNTIYF.